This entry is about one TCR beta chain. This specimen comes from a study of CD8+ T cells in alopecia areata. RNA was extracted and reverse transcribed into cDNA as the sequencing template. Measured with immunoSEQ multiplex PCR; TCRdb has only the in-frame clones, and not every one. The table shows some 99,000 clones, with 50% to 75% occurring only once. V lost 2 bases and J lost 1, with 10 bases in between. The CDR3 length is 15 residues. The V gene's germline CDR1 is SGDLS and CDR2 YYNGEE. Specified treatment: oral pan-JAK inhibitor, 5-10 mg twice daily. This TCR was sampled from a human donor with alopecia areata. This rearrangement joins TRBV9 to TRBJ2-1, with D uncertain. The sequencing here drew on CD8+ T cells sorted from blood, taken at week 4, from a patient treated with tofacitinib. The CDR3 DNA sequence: TGTGCCAGCAGCGTCATTGGGTTATCCTACAATGAGCAGTTCTTC. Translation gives CASSVIGLSYNEQFF.